These 21 T cell receptor beta chains were sequenced from one sample in a study of technical replicates of blood from a handful of donors. Profiling relied on immunoSEQ multiplex PCR, and the TCRdb table lists in-frame clones only, not all of them. The data contain tens of thousands of clones, 94% of them seen just once; the ten biggest clones take up around 0.25%. Specimen: T cells isolated from PBMCs. The receptors come from a human donor in good health.

The V call is TRBV7-8, the J call TRBJ2-5, with 7 bases matching TRBD2. The CDR3 is made up of 14 amino acids. CDR1 is SGHVS and CDR2 is FQNEAQ in the germline V gene. V shed 4 bases, J shed 5 bases, and the junction held 7 bases outside the gene matches. The CDR3 spells CASSWTRKWETQYF. The CDR3 region has the DNA TGTGCCAGCAGCTGGACTAGGAAGTGGGAGACCCAGTACTTC.

The chain is built from TRBV5-8 and TRBJ2-1; no firm D call. This CDR3 contains 14 residues. Germline V gives CDR1 SGHTS, CDR2 YDEGEE. V was cut by 0 bases and J by 4 bases, with 8 bases left in between. CDR3 nucleotides: TGTGCCAGCAGCTTGGTCACACCGTACAATGAGCAGTTCTTC. Its protein product is CASSLVTPYNEQFF.

The chain is built from TRBV29-1 and TRBJ1-1, with a weak D call TRBD1 (5 bases). The CDR3 is made up of 15 amino acids. Trimming cost V 6 bases and J 3 bases, with 20 bases left between them. CDR1 and CDR2 (germline): SQVTM, ANQGSEA. CDR3 region: CSVAGPGWRDTEAFF. CDR3 nucleotide sequence: TGCAGCGTCGCGGGACCAGGGTGGCGGGACACTGAAGCTTTCTTT.

V and J are TRBV7-9 and TRBJ2-7, with unresolved D. Looked up from germline, CDR1 is SEHNR and CDR2 is FQNEAQ (reference sequence). The CDR3 loop spans 15 amino acids. V lost 1 base, J lost 0 bases, and 10 bases lay in between. Here the CDR3 DNA reads TGTGCCAGCAGCTTAGTAGTCGGCGGCTCCTACGAGCAGTACTTC. It specifies CASSLVVGGSYEQYF.

This rearrangement joins TRBV9 to TRBJ1-5; a possible D gene is TRBD1 (5 bases). Germline V CDR1 and CDR2: SGDLS, YYNGEE. With 0 bases removed from V and 0 bases from J, the gap between germline ends came to 7 bases. This CDR3 is 15 amino acids long. CDR3 DNA: TGTGCCAGCAGCGTAGGGGGCAATAGCAATCAGCCCCAGCATTTT. Encoded protein: CASSVGGNSNQPQHF.

The chain couples TRBV10-2 to TRBJ1-5, with a possible D match to TRBD1 (5 bases). The CDR3 runs 15 residues. Germline V gives CDR1 WSHSY, CDR2 SAAADI. The V end lost 6 bases, the J end lost 0 bases, and 12 bases lay between the germline ends. The CDR3 sequence: CASSDTGYSNQPQHF. In nucleotides, the CDR3 is TGCGCCAGCAGCGACACAGGATATAGCAATCAGCCCCAGCATTTT.

This chain uses TRBV6-1 with TRBJ1-5, with 7 positions matching TRBD1. This CDR3 has 14 residues. The V and J ends lost 3 bases and 11 bases, in that order; junction bases with no gene match: 10. Germline CDR1 and CDR2: MNHNS and SASEGT. Here the CDR3 reads CASSDRGVEMTQHF. CDR3 sequence (DNA): TGTGCCAGCAGTGACAGGGGGGTTGAGATGACCCAGCATTTT.

The V and J genes are TRBV7-8 and TRBJ1-1, with a tentative D call TRBD1 (5 bases). Trimming shortened V by 3 bases and J by 3 bases, and 8 bases separated the two germline ends. Germline V gene sequence: CDR1 SGHVS, CDR2 FQNEAQ. The CDR3 extends over 13 amino acids. The CDR3 DNA follows: TGTGCCAGCAGCTTTCTAGGGGACACTGAAGCTTTCTTT. Protein: CASSFLGDTEAFF.

This sequence joins TRBV5-6 and TRBJ2-2; D is undetermined. CDR1 SGHDT and CDR2 YYEEEE come from the germline V gene. V was shortened by 0 bases and J by 2 bases, with 11 bases between the two germline ends. The CDR3 loop spans 16 amino acids. The CDR3 region has the DNA TGTGCCAGCAGCTTGGGCCACTCGGTAAACACCGGGGAGCTGTTTTTT. Translating gives CASSLGHSVNTGELFF.

This clone has just one count. The chain recombines TRBV10-3 with TRBJ2-7; TRBD1 agrees at 7 bases. CDR1 is ENHRY, CDR2 SYGVKD, per germline. The V segment lost 3 bases and the J segment 1 base; nucleotides outside the gene matches: 6. The CDR3 is 15 residues long. CDR3 sequence: CAISDLGQASYEQYF. The CDR3 coding sequence is TGTGCCATCAGTGACCTTGGACAGGCGTCCTACGAGCAGTACTTC.

This clone appeared once. This chain joins TRBV19 and TRBJ1-2; 7 nucleotides agree with TRBD1. The CDR3 runs to 13 residues. CDR1 is LNHDA and CDR2 is SQIVND in the germline V gene (reference sequence). V shed 4 bases, J shed 6 bases, and the junction held 5 bases outside the gene matches. CDR3: CASSRTGTHGYTF. CDR3 nucleotides: TGTGCCAGTAGTAGGACAGGAACTCATGGCTACACCTTC.

This sequence joins TRBV5-6 and TRBJ2-5; D is unresolved. The V gene lost 4 bases and the J gene lost 5 bases, with 6 bases spanning the gap. This CDR3 spans 11 amino acids. Germline V lookup: CDR1 SGHDT, CDR2 YYEEEE. The CDR3 DNA reads as TGTGCCAGCAGCCAAGCCGAGACCCAGTACTTC. It encodes CASSQAETQYF.

The CDR3 DNA sequence: TGCGCCAGCAGCCCGGACCCCGGGGCCTACGAGCAGTACTTC. It translates to CASSPDPGAYEQYF. The chain has TRBV5-1 and TRBJ2-7; maybe TRBD2 (5 bases). Germline CDR1 SGHRS, CDR2 YFSETQ. The germline V and J ends were trimmed by 4 bases and 2 bases, with 13 bases remaining between them. This CDR3 spans 14 amino acids.

This chain links TRBV18 with TRBJ1-1; possible D gene TRBD1, 5 bases. Germline CDR1 is KGHSH and CDR2 is LQKENI. This CDR3 region has 16 residues. Trimming pared 0 bases from V and 1 base from J, leaving 12 bases between. CDR3 sequence: CASSPPNRGTNTEAFF. CDR3 nucleotide sequence: TGTGCCAGCTCACCACCAAATCGGGGGACGAACACTGAAGCTTTCTTT.

The chain carries TRBV4-2 and TRBJ2-7, with TRBD2 matching over 13 bases. After removal of 1 base from V and 7 bases from J, the junction contained 4 bases not matched to a gene. Germline-derived CDR1 and CDR2 are LGHNA and YNFKEQ. This CDR3 is 15 amino acids long. The CDR3 DNA follows: TGTGCCAGCAGCCAAGTATCGGGACTAGCGGGAGAGCAGTACTTC. Translation: CASSQVSGLAGEQYF.

This sequence joins TRBV6-1 and TRBJ2-1; 8 bases are a match to TRBD1. The V gene end was trimmed by 6 bases and the J gene end by 8 bases; junction bases not matched to a gene: 9. Looked up from germline, CDR1 is MNHNS and CDR2 is SASEGT. This CDR3 region has 14 residues. CDR3 sequence: CASRSTGGWDEQFF. The CDR3 DNA follows: TGTGCCAGCAGGTCAACAGGGGGATGGGATGAGCAGTTCTTC.

The V call is TRBV14, the J call TRBJ1-1; possible D gene TRBD1, 6 bases. V dropped 0 bases and J dropped 11 bases, with 13 bases sitting between them. The CDR3 spans 13 residues. CDR1 and CDR2 (germline): SGHDN, FVKESK. In nucleotides, the CDR3 is TGTGCCAGCAGCCAAGAATGGGGGCTCGAGGCTTTCTTT. Translated, it gives CASSQEWGLEAFF.

A single count supports this clone. The chain is built from TRBV7-3 and TRBJ2-2; maybe TRBD2 (5 bases). Germline V gives CDR1 SGHTA, CDR2 FQGTGA. V dropped 1 base and J dropped 6 bases, with 12 bases sitting between them. The CDR3 loop spans 15 amino acids. CDR3 protein: CASSLIGLAAGELFF. The CDR3 coding sequence is TGTGCCAGCAGCTTAATAGGGCTAGCAGCCGGGGAGCTGTTTTTT.

The table lists this clone with a count of one. The chain couples TRBV6-5 to TRBJ2-3, with D unclear. CDR3 size: 15 residues. Germline V gene data show CDR1 as MNHEY and CDR2 as SVGAGI. Trimming shortened V by 2 bases and J by 0 bases, and 9 bases separated the two germline ends. The CDR3 region is CASSYGQISTDTQYF. The CDR3 nucleotides are TGTGCCAGCAGTTACGGGCAGATAAGCACAGATACGCAGTATTTT.

J is TRBJ1-3 and V is TRBV6-1; the D gene is possibly TRBD1 (5 bases). This CDR3 comprises 13 residues. Trimming stripped 6 bases from V and 4 bases from J, with 10 bases between. Looked up from germline, CDR1 is MNHNS and CDR2 is SASEGT. CDR3 bases: TGTGCCAGCAGGGACATATACGGAAACACCATATATTTT. Its protein product is CASRDIYGNTIYF.

The J gene is TRBJ1-1, the V gene TRBV11-2, with a possible D match to TRBD1 (5 bases). Germline V gene sequence: CDR1 SGHAT, CDR2 FQNNGV. Trimming removed 8 bases at V and 3 bases at J, with 19 bases between. The CDR3 covers 15 residues. This chain's CDR3 is CASRPQGWYDTEAFF. CDR3 nucleotide sequence: TGTGCCAGCCGACCCCAGGGCTGGTACGACACTGAAGCTTTCTTT.